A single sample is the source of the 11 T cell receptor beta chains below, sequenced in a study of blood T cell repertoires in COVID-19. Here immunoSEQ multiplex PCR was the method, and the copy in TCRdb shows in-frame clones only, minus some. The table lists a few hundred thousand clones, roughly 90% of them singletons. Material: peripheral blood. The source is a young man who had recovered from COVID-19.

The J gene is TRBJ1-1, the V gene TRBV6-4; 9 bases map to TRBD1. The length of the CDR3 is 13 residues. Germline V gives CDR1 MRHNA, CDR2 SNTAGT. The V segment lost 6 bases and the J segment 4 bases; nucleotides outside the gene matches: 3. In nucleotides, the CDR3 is TGTGCCAGCAGATTGGACAGGGGCACTGAAGCTTTCTTT. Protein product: CASRLDRGTEAFF.

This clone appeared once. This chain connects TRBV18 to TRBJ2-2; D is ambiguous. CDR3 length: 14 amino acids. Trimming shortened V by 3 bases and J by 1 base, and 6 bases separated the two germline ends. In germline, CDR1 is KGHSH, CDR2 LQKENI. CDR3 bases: TGTGCCAGCTCACCCGTACAGAACACCGGGGAGCTGTTTTTT. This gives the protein CASSPVQNTGELFF.

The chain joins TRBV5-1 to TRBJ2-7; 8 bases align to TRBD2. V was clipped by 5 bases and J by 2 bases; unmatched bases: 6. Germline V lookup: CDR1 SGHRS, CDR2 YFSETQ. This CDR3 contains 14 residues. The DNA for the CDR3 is TGCGCCAGCAGAAACCAAGCGGGGGCCTACGAGCAGTACTTC. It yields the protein CASRNQAGAYEQYF. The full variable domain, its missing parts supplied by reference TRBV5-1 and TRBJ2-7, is KAGVTQTPRYLIKTRGQQVTLSCSPISGHRSVSWYQQTPGQGLQFLFEYFSETQRNKGNFPGRFSGRQFSNSRSEMNVSTLELGDSALYLCASRNQAGAYEQYFGPGTRLTVT.

The DNA for the CDR3 is TGTGCCAGTCAGGGGGCTAACTATGGCTACACCTTC. Its protein is CASQGANYGYTF. V is TRBV28 and J is TRBJ1-2; 7 nucleotides match TRBD1. With V trimmed by 9 bases and J by 0 bases, 1 base remained unmatched. This CDR3 is 12 amino acids long. Germline CDR1 is MDHEN and CDR2 is SYDVKM.

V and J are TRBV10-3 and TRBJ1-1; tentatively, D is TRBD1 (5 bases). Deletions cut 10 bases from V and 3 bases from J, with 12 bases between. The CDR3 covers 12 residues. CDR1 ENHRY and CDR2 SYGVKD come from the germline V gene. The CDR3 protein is CATGLTDTEAFF. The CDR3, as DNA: TGTGCCACGGGACTCACAGACACTGAAGCTTTCTTT.

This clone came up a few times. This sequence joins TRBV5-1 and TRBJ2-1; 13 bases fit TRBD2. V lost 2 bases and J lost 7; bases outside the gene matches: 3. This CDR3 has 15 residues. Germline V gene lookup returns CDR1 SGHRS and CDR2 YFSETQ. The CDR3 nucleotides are TGCGCCAGCAGCTTAATGACTAGCGGGGGGAATGAGCAGTTCTTC. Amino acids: CASSLMTSGGNEQFF.

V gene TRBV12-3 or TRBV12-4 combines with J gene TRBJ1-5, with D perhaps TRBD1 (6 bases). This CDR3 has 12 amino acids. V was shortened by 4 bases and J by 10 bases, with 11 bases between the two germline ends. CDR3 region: CASSSGQRPQHF. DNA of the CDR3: TGTGCCAGCAGTTCGGGACAAAGACCCCAGCATTTT.

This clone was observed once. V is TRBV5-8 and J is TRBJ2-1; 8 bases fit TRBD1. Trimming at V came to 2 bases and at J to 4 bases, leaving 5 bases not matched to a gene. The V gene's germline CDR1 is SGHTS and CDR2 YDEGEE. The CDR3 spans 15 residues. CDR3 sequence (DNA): TGTGCCAGCAGCTTTAGACAGGGGTTTTACAATGAGCAGTTCTTC. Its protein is CASSFRQGFYNEQFF. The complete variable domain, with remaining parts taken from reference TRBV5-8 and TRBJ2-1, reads EAGVTQSPTHLIKTRGQQATLRCSPISGHTSVYWYQQALGLGLQFLLWYDEGEERNRGNFPPRFSGRQFPNYSSELNVNALELEDSALYLCASSFRQGFYNEQFFGPGTRLTVL.

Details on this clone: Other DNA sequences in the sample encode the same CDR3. CDR3 loop: CASSPPSVNTEAFF. The CDR3 coding sequence is TGTGCCAGCTCACCACCCTCAGTGAACACTGAAGCTTTCTTT. The chain is built from TRBV18 and TRBJ1-1; unclear D gene. Germline lookup yields CDR1 KGHSH and CDR2 LQKENI. The CDR3 has 14 residues. Trimming removed 0 bases from V and 0 bases from J, with 5 bases in between.

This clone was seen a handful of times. CDR3 loop: CASSYSWDSLGRAFF. The CDR3 bases are TGTGCCAGCAGTTACTCCTGGGACAGTCTCGGGCGAGCTTTCTTT. The V call is TRBV6-5, the J call TRBJ1-1, with 7 nucleotides matching TRBD1. The CDR3 runs to 15 residues. Trimming took 0 bases from V and 10 from J; bases not matched to a gene: 11. The germline V gene has CDR1 MNHEY and CDR2 SVGAGI.

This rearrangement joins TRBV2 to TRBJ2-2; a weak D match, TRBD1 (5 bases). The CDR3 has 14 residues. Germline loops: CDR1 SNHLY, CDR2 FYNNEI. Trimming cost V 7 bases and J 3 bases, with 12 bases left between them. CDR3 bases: TGTGCCAGCACCAGGGAAGTGGACACCGGGGAGCTGTTTTTT. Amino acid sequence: CASTREVDTGELFF.